These 28 T cell receptor beta chains were sequenced from one sample in a study of blood T cells in healthy people across ages. A J-beta primer mix and a sample-barcoded 5' primer were used in a second PCR of about 7 to 11 cycles. Using its own MiXCR run on the 5' RACE reads, TCRdb lists one record per CDR3 protein. The sample has roughly 680,000 distinct CDR3 sequences, approximately 52% seen once. Source material: blood. The receptors come from a woman older than 75 in good health.

The rearrangement joins TRBV20-1 to TRBJ1-1; D is unresolved. Trimming shortened V by 2 bases and J by 2 bases, and 12 bases separated the two germline ends. Germline values: CDR1 DFQATT, CDR2 SNEGSKA (reference sequence). The CDR3 extends over 14 amino acids. As DNA, the CDR3 is TGCAGTGCTAGATGGGTAATCGGAAACACTGAAGCTTTCTTT. Translation: CSARWVIGNTEAFF.

This sequence joins TRBV4-2 and TRBJ1-2, with D tentatively TRBD1 (5 bases). The germline V gene encodes CDR1 LGHNA and CDR2 YNFKEQ. Trimming cost V 0 bases and J 3 bases, with 14 bases left between them. The CDR3 covers 16 residues. The CDR3 DNA reads TGTGCCAGCAGCCAAGATGTCGGGGCGACTTACTATGGCTACACCTTC. This gives the protein CASSQDVGATYYGYTF.

This clonotype was picked up one time. This chain links TRBV2 with TRBJ2-1, with D possibly TRBD1 on 6 matching bases. Trimming took off 7 bases at V and 9 bases at J, with 16 bases between the two ends. This CDR3 comprises 13 residues. The germline CDR1 and CDR2 sequences are SNHLY and FYNNEI. Here the CDR3 reads CASITAKQGEQFF. The DNA of the CDR3 is TGTGCCAGCATCACCGCAAAACAGGGTGAGCAGTTCTTC.

In DNA form, the CDR3 reads TGTGCCAGCAGCTTAGCGCACTCAGATACGCAGTATTTT. This codes for CASSLAHSDTQYF. J is TRBJ2-3 and V is TRBV7-2; D not resolved. Deletions cut 0 bases from V and 4 bases from J, with 5 bases between. This CDR3 has 13 residues. Germline V gene lookup returns CDR1 SGHTA and CDR2 FQGNSA. The full variable domain, rest sourced from reference TRBV7-2 and TRBJ2-3, is GAGVSQSPSNKVTEKGKDVELRCDPISGHTALYWYRQSLGQGLEFLIYFQGNSAPDKSGLPSDRFSAERTGGSVSTLTIQRTQQEDSAVYLCASSLAHSDTQYFGPGTRLTVL.

The sample holds one count of this clonotype. The rearrangement joins TRBV20-1 to TRBJ2-1, with 10 bases lining up with TRBD2. J was trimmed by 7 bases and V by 0 bases; bases with no gene match: 6. Germline V CDR1 and CDR2: DFQATT, SNEGSKA (reference sequence). This CDR3 comprises 15 residues. CDR3 in DNA: TGCAGTGCTAGAGATCCCCAGCGGGAGGGTAATGAGCAGTTCTTC. Translated, it gives CSARDPQREGNEQFF.

Worth noting for this clonotype: A much larger clone is a single base away; this may be a read error. The chain combines TRBV5-1 with TRBJ1-2, with D hard to call. Germline V gene data show CDR1 as SGHRS and CDR2 as YFSETQ. The CDR3 is 13 residues long. The V end was cut by 2 bases, the J end by 3 bases, with 8 bases between. CDR3 region: CASSFYSDYGYTF. Written as DNA, the CDR3 is TGCGCCAGCAGCTTTTACAGCGACTATGGCTACACCTTC.

This clonotype was seen more than once but under ten times. The chain has TRBV2 and TRBJ2-1; TRBD2 agrees at 7 bases. J lost 0 bases, V lost 6 bases, and 2 bases had no gene match. The CDR3 runs to 14 residues. Germline CDR1 and CDR2: SNHLY and FYNNEI. The CDR3, as DNA: TGTGCCAGCAGGGGCGGGAGCTCCTACAATGAGCAGTTCTTC. The encoded protein is CASRGGSSYNEQFF.

V usage is TRBV7-9 and J usage is TRBJ2-1; possibly TRBD1 for D (6 bases). Trimming removed 5 bases at V and 7 bases at J, with 24 bases between. This CDR3 region has 17 residues. Germline V CDR1 and CDR2: SEHNR, FQNEAQ (reference sequence). The CDR3 sequence: CASSAKQGITVRNEQFF. CDR3 DNA sequence: TGTGCCAGCAGCGCGAAACAGGGTATAACAGTTAGAAATGAGCAGTTCTTC.

The rearrangement uses TRBV6-2 or TRBV6-3 and TRBJ2-3; TRBD1 aligns across 8 bases. J was trimmed by 1 base and V by 2 bases; bases with no gene match: 5. The CDR3 is 16 residues long. Germline-derived CDR1 and CDR2 are MNHEY and SVGEGT. CDR3 bases: TGTGCCAGCAGTTACAGGGGGACAGGTGGCACAGATACGCAGTATTTT. It specifies CASSYRGTGGTDTQYF.

On this clonotype: A much larger clone lies one base from this, so it may be a read error. This chain connects TRBV2 to TRBJ1-2, with 9 bases aligning to TRBD1. Germline V gene sequence: CDR1 SNHLY, CDR2 FYNNEI. This CDR3 has 15 amino acids. The CDR3, as DNA: TGTGCCAGCAAGCGAGAGACCGGGACAGGGAATGGCTGCACCTTC. It encodes CASKRETGTGNGCTF.

This clonotype was counted at least ten times. The CDR3 region has the DNA TGTGCCATAAACCGGGACCGACAAGAGACCCAGTACTTC. This gives the protein CAINRDRQETQYF. V is TRBV10-3 and J is TRBJ2-5, with D perhaps being TRBD1 or TRBD2 (5 bases each). The CDR3 is 13 amino acids. V was clipped by 9 bases and J by 2 bases, with 13 bases between them. Germline CDR1 reads ENHRY; CDR2 reads SYGVKD.

The genes are TRBV23-1 and TRBJ1-5, with D perhaps TRBD1 (6 bases). TRBV23-1 is marked as an open reading frame, function uncertain. CDR3 size: 18 residues. Deletions cut 8 bases from V and 3 bases from J, with 26 bases between. The CDR3 DNA follows: TGCGCCAGCCCGCATGGTCCGGGGGCTCATTTGTACAATCAGCCCCAGCATTTT. Encoded protein: CASPHGPGAHLYNQPQHF.

This clonotype was detected many times. The gene calls are TRBV9 and TRBJ2-2, with unresolved D. This CDR3 spans 15 amino acids. The V gene lost 3 bases and the J gene lost 2 bases, with 11 bases spanning the gap. Germline assignment: CDR1 SGDLS and CDR2 YYNGEE. The CDR3 DNA is TGTGCCAGCAGCGCCTCAGTCGGCAACACCGGGGAGCTGTTTTTT. Amino acid sequence: CASSASVGNTGELFF.

The J gene is TRBJ2-1, the V gene TRBV5-1; maybe TRBD1 (5 bases). Germline values: CDR1 SGHRS, CDR2 YFSETQ. The CDR3 consists of 15 residues. V was pared by 4 bases and J by 0 bases, with 11 bases between. The CDR3 region is CASSDWGDSYNEQFF. CDR3 DNA sequence: TGCGCCAGCAGCGACTGGGGCGACTCCTACAATGAGCAGTTCTTC.

V and J are TRBV5-1 and TRBJ2-2, with 8 bases lining up with TRBD1. V was clipped by 1 base and J by 6 bases; unmatched bases: 8. The CDR3 totals 16 residues. Germline V gene lookup returns CDR1 SGHRS and CDR2 YFSETQ. The CDR3 region is CASSLMRQGFAGELFF. The CDR3 coding sequence is TGCGCCAGCAGCTTGATGAGACAGGGGTTCGCCGGGGAGCTGTTTTTT.

This clonotype was observed at least ten times. The J gene is TRBJ2-3, the V gene TRBV24-1; D remains unclear. The V end was cut by 1 base, the J end by 4 bases, with 8 bases between. This CDR3 region has 14 residues. Germline V gene data show CDR1 as KGHDR and CDR2 as SFDVKD. This CDR3 reads CATSDLAVSDTQYF. The CDR3 nucleotides read TGTGCCACCAGTGATTTAGCCGTCTCAGATACGCAGTATTTT.

In regard to this clonotype: A much larger clone differs by one base, so this may be a read error. V gene TRBV10-3 combines with J gene TRBJ2-1, with 9 bases identical to TRBD2. The CDR3 runs to 15 residues. Germline V CDR1 and CDR2: ENHRY, SYGVKD. Losses at the gene ends were 2 bases for V and 8 bases for J; bases not matched to a gene: 7. The chain's CDR3 is CAISEPQRGADEQFF. The CDR3 DNA sequence: TGTGCCATCAGTGAGCCCCAGCGGGGGGCCGATGAGCAGTTCTTC.

This clonotype was counted at least ten times. The genes are TRBV10-3 and TRBJ2-7, with TRBD1 identical over 8 bases. J lost 2 bases, V lost 5 bases, and 2 bases had no gene match. The CDR3 spans 13 residues. Germline V gene lookup returns CDR1 ENHRY and CDR2 SYGVKD. CDR3 in amino acids: CAISSGQAYEQYF. The CDR3 DNA follows: TGTGCCATCAGTTCGGGACAGGCCTACGAGCAGTACTTC.

About this clonotype: This clone may be a read error of a much larger clone one base away. In DNA form, the CDR3 reads TGTGCCAGCAGACCCCGAGAGGCCACGGGGCCCCAGCATTTT. Its protein is CASRPREATGPQHF. The chain combines TRBV6-1 with TRBJ1-5; D gene ambiguous. The CDR3 length is 14 residues. Germline V gene data show CDR1 as MNHNS and CDR2 as SASEGT. The V end lost 6 bases, the J end lost 9 bases, and 18 bases lay between the germline ends.

The table lists this clonotype with many counts. The chain recombines TRBV28 with TRBJ2-1; D uncertain. This CDR3 has 12 amino acids. Per the germline V gene, CDR1 is MDHEN and CDR2 is SYDVKM. Trimming removed 5 bases from V and 14 bases from J, with 16 bases in between. CDR3 DNA sequence: TGTGCCAGCAGTCTCCGACTCGGTATGAAGTTCTTC. It codes for CASSLRLGMKFF.

The chain is built from TRBV29-1 and TRBJ2-3; 8 bases agree with TRBD1. The CDR3 sequence is 13 residues long. With 7 bases clipped from V and 1 base from J, the junction kept 4 bases outside the gene matches. Germline V gene data show CDR1 as SQVTM and CDR2 as ANQGSEA. The CDR3 sequence is CSAQGARTDTQYF. CDR3 in DNA: TGCAGCGCCCAGGGGGCGCGCACAGATACGCAGTATTTT.

The chain carries TRBV12-3 or TRBV12-4 and TRBJ2-3, with TRBD1 identical over 11 bases. The CDR3 contains 15 residues. V was clipped by 6 bases and J by 11 bases; unmatched bases: 13. The CDR3 DNA reads TGTGCCAGCAGGCTAGGGACAGGGGGAGCAGATGTGCAGTATTTT. It specifies CASRLGTGGADVQYF.

This clonotype appeared a few times. The J gene is TRBJ2-2, the V gene TRBV2; D not certain. Germline V lookup: CDR1 SNHLY, CDR2 FYNNEI. Trimming shortened V by 3 bases and J by 7 bases, and 6 bases separated the two germline ends. The CDR3 spans 12 residues. The DNA of the CDR3 is TGTGCCAGCAGTGACCATATCGGGGAGCTGTTTTTT. It translates to CASSDHIGELFF.

The chain has TRBV6-6 and TRBJ2-5; D possibly corresponds to TRBD2 (5 bases). The DNA end is a closer match to TRBJ2-7, so the J assignment may be wrong. CDR3 length: 14 amino acids. CDR1 is MNHNY and CDR2 is SVGAGI in the germline V gene (reference sequence). For the CDR3, the DNA is TGTGCCAGCGGCCCCGGAGGCGAACGATACGAGCAGTACTTC. Residues: CASGPGGERYEQYF.

Notes on this clonotype: It may be a read error: a sequence one base away is much more abundant. The CDR3 is CATSDLVGGTADTQYF. As DNA, the CDR3 is TGTGCCACCAGTGATTTGGTGGGAGGGACCGCAGATACGCAGTATTTT. V usage is TRBV24-1 and J usage is TRBJ2-3, with TRBD2 identical over 7 bases. This CDR3 has 16 amino acids. The V gene end was trimmed by 0 bases and the J gene end by 4 bases; junction bases not matched to a gene: 6. Germline CDR1 KGHDR, CDR2 SFDVKD.

This chain links TRBV21-1 with TRBJ2-4; the table names TRBD2, a call not compared with the DNA. TRBV21-1 is tagged as a pseudogene. The CDR3 is 16 residues long. The CDR3 spells CASSKGTSGFVDIQYF. As DNA, the CDR3 is TGTGCCAGCAGCAAAGGGACTAGCGGGTTCGTGGACATTCAGTACTTC.

Remarks on this clonotype: A much larger clone differs from this one at a single base, so this may be a read error. V is TRBV27 and J is TRBJ2-7, with D unresolved. The CDR3 is 17 residues long. The V gene's germline CDR1 is MNHEY and CDR2 SMNVEV (reference sequence). This CDR3 is CVSSLRYAQHHSYEQYF. In DNA, the CDR3 is TGTGTCAGCAGTTTAAGATATGCCCAACACCACTCCTACGAGCAGTACTTC.

The sample holds a few counts of this clonotype. A much larger clone is a single base away; this may be a read error. V is TRBV25-1 and J is TRBJ2-5; D could derive from TRBD1 or TRBD2 (5 bases each). V was clipped by 7 bases and J by 11 bases, with 26 bases between them. Germline V gene lookup returns CDR1 MGHDK and CDR2 SYGVNS. CDR3 length: 15 residues. CDR3 DNA sequence: TGTGCCAGCACCGGGACCGGGCCAGGATACAATGAGCAGTACTTC. This codes for CASTGTGPGYNEQYF. Supplemented by reference TRBV25-1 and TRBJ2-5, the full variable domain reads EADIYQTPRYLVIGTGKKITLECSQTMGHDKMYWYQQDPGMELHLIHYSYGVNSTEKGDLSSESTVSRIRTEHFPLTLESARPSHTSQYLCASTGTGPGYNEQYFGPGTRLLVL.